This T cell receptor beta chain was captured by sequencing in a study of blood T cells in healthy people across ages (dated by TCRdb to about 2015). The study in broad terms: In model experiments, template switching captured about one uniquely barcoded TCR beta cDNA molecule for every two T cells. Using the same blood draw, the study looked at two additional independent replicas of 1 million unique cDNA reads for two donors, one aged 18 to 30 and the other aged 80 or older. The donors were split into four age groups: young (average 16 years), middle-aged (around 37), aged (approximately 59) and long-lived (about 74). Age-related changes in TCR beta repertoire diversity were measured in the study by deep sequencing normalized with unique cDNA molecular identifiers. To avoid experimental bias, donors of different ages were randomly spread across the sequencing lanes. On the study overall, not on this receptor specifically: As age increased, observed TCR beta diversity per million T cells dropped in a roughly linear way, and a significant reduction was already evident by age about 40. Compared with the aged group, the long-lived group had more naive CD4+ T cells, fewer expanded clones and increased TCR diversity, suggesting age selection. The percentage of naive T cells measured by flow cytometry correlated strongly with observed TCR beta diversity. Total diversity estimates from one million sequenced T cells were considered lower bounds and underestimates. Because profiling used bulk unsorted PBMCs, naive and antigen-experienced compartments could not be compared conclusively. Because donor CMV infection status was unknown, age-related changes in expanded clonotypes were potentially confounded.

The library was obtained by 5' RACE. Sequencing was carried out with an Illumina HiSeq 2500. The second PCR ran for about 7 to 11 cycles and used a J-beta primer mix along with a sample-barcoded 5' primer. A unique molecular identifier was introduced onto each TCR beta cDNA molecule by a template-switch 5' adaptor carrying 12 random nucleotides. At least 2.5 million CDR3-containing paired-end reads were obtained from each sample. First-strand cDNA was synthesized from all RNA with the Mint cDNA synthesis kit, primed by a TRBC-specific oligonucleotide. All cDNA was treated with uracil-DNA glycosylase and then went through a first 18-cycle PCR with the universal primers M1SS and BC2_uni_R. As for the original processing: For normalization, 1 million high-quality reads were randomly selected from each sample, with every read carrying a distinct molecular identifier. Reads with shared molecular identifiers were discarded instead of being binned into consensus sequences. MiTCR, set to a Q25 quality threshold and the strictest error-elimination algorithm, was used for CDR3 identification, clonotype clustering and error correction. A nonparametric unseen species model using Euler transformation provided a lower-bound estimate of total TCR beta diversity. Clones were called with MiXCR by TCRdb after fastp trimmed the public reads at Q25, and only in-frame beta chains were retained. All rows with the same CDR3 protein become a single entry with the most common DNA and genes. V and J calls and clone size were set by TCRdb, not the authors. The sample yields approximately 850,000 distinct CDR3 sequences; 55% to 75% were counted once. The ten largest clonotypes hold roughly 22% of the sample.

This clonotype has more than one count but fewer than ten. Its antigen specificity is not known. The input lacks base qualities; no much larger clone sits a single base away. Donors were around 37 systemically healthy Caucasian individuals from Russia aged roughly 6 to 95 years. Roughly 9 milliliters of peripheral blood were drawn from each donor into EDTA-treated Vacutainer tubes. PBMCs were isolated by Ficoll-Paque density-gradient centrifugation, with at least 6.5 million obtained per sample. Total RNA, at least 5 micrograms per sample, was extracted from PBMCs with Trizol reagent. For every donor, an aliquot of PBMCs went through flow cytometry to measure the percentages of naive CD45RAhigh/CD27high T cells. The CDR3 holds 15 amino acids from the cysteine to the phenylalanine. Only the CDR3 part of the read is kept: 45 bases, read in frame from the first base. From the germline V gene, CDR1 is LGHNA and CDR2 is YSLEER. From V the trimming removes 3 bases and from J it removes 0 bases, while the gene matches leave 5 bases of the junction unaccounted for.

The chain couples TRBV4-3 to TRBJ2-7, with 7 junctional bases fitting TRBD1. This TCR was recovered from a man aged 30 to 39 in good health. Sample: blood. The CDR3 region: CASSQWKGASYEQYF. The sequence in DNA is TGCGCCAGCAGCCAGTGGAAGGGGGCCTCCTACGAGCAGTACTTC.